Listed below are T cell receptor beta chains from one sample, sequenced in a study of low-dose radiotherapy and immunotherapy resistance in tumors. MiXCR, applied by TCRdb to the reads, yields one record per CDR3 protein. The data contain 30,000 to 40,000 distinct CDR3 sequences, less than 25% of them seen just once; the ten biggest clones take up about a tenth. The sample in question was PBMCs, obtained after low-dose radiotherapy plus immunotherapy. The receptor source for this set is a female donor with ovarian cancer. Each CDR3 is given without its conserved first and last residue. Each record gives: CDR3 protein, V gene, J gene.

cdr3_aa: ASSLQGFSNQPQH
v_call: TRBV2
j_call: TRBJ1-5

cdr3_aa: ASSLQSGSGETQY
v_call: TRBV28
j_call: TRBJ2-5

cdr3_aa: ASSPGPYVGQY
v_call: TRBV18
j_call: TRBJ2-7

cdr3_aa: ASRRRSGTSGASTDTQY
v_call: TRBV28
j_call: TRBJ2-3

cdr3_aa: ASSLQGASYNEQF
v_call: TRBV2
j_call: TRBJ2-1

cdr3_aa: ASRSGGNTGELF
v_call: TRBV2
j_call: TRBJ2-2

cdr3_aa: SARGGTSGRDNEQF
v_call: TRBV20-1
j_call: TRBJ2-1

cdr3_aa: ASSEATDSYNEQF
v_call: TRBV6-1
j_call: TRBJ2-1

cdr3_aa: ASSGRETEAF
v_call: TRBV28
j_call: TRBJ1-1

cdr3_aa: AIRRTDSGTYEQY
v_call: TRBV2
j_call: TRBJ2-7

cdr3_aa: ASSLEGGGTDTQY
v_call: TRBV5-1
j_call: TRBJ2-3

cdr3_aa: ASSLGRAYEQY
v_call: TRBV28
j_call: TRBJ2-7

cdr3_aa: ASSLSIVQTDTQY
v_call: TRBV27
j_call: TRBJ2-3

cdr3_aa: ASSPGQSNYGYT
v_call: TRBV19
j_call: TRBJ1-2

cdr3_aa: ASSPWPINYGYT
v_call: TRBV3-1
j_call: TRBJ1-2

cdr3_aa: ASSVTQGNTEAF
v_call: TRBV9
j_call: TRBJ1-1

cdr3_aa: SARTTGSTNYGYT
v_call: TRBV20-1
j_call: TRBJ1-2

cdr3_aa: SVRQGPNEQF
v_call: TRBV20-1
j_call: TRBJ2-1

cdr3_aa: ASSLDYVIAGELF
v_call: TRBV5-4
j_call: TRBJ2-2

cdr3_aa: SVEDNPLYGYT
v_call: TRBV29-1
j_call: TRBJ1-2

cdr3_aa: ASSEGTIQETQY
v_call: TRBV2
j_call: TRBJ2-5

cdr3_aa: ASSQKEGLASSYEQY
v_call: TRBV4-1
j_call: TRBJ2-7

cdr3_aa: ASSHSGDNTGELF
v_call: TRBV16
j_call: TRBJ2-2

cdr3_aa: ASSLVGSNTDTQY
v_call: TRBV7-2
j_call: TRBJ2-3

cdr3_aa: ASSPAGGLGGELF
v_call: TRBV13
j_call: TRBJ2-2

cdr3_aa: ASSQERGVYQETQY
v_call: TRBV3-1
j_call: TRBJ2-5

cdr3_aa: ASRSHGATNEKLF
v_call: TRBV6-5
j_call: TRBJ1-4

cdr3_aa: ASSRGREEEKLF
v_call: TRBV12-3/TRBV12-4
j_call: TRBJ1-4

cdr3_aa: ASSPAGTASYGYT
v_call: TRBV5-5
j_call: TRBJ1-2

cdr3_aa: ASIIARGEAF
v_call: TRBV28
j_call: TRBJ1-1